The 22 T cell receptor beta chains presented below share a single source sample, sequenced in a study of T cell changes during pregnancy in multiple sclerosis. Produced via immunoSEQ multiplex PCR; TCRdb's table is partial and in-frame only. The sample holds more than 50,000 clones, about 88% seen once. The starting material was peripheral blood, obtained in the first trimester of pregnancy. These receptors all come from a female donor in good health, enrolled as a control in a pregnancy study.

This chain connects TRBV7-2 to TRBJ2-1, with a tentative D call TRBD1 (5 bases). CDR1 is SGHTA and CDR2 is FQGNSA in the germline V gene. CDR3 length: 12 residues. V lost 4 bases and J lost 7, with 8 bases in between. The CDR3 loop is CASSSDMNEQFF. CDR3 nucleotides: TGTGCCAGCAGCTCGGACATGAATGAGCAGTTCTTC.

The chain links TRBV6-6 to TRBJ2-1; 7 bases are shared with TRBD2. V lost 6 bases and J lost 6; bases outside the gene matches: 8. Germline-derived CDR1 and CDR2 are MNHNY and SVGAGI (reference sequence). This CDR3 is built from 14 residues. DNA of the CDR3: TGTGCCAGCAGAAAGCGGGATTCTCGCAATGAGCAGTTCTTC. Its translation is CASRKRDSRNEQFF.

This clone has just a few counts. J is TRBJ1-2 and V is TRBV25-1; D call uncertain. CDR1 MGHDK and CDR2 SYGVNS come from the germline V gene. The CDR3 has 12 amino acids. The V end lost 6 bases, the J end lost 7 bases, and 12 bases lay between the germline ends. In DNA form, the CDR3 reads TGTGCCAGCAGCCCTGGAGGAGGTGGCTACACCTTC. It yields the protein CASSPGGGGYTF.

This clone was recorded once. The chain is built from TRBV5-1 and TRBJ1-4; TRBD1 matches 8 bases. V gave up 0 bases and J gave up 2 bases; unmatched junction bases: 6. This CDR3 is built from 17 residues. Germline V gene sequence: CDR1 SGHRS, CDR2 YFSETQ. The CDR3 spells CASSLDRGSGTNEKLFF. CDR3 bases: TGCGCCAGCAGCTTGGACAGGGGGAGTGGCACTAATGAAAAACTGTTTTTT. Full variable domain (remainder filled in from reference TRBV5-1 and TRBJ1-4): KAGVTQTPRYLIKTRGQQVTLSCSPISGHRSVSWYQQTPGQGLQFLFEYFSETQRNKGNFPGRFSGRQFSNSRSEMNVSTLELGDSALYLCASSLDRGSGTNEKLFFGSGTQLSVL.

J is TRBJ1-2 and V is TRBV18, with TRBD1 as a possible D gene (6 bases). Trimming left V 6 bases short and J 6 bases short, with 17 bases between. Germline CDR1 reads KGHSH; CDR2 reads LQKENI. The CDR3 covers 14 residues. The CDR3 sequence: CASSQQGSRDGYTF. CDR3 DNA sequence: TGTGCCAGCTCCCAACAGGGAAGCAGGGATGGCTACACCTTC.

The J gene is TRBJ2-3, the V gene TRBV11-3; D may be TRBD1 (5 bases). This CDR3 is 14 amino acids long. V dropped 5 bases and J dropped 6 bases, with 15 bases sitting between them. Looked up from germline, CDR1 is SGHNT and CDR2 is YENEEA. CDR3 sequence (DNA): TGTGCCAGCAGCCCGACCAGGGCGGTGGATACGCAGTATTTT. Protein product: CASSPTRAVDTQYF.

This rearrangement joins TRBV27 to TRBJ1-5; D gene unclear. V gave up 4 bases and J gave up 6 bases, with 16 bases separating them. CDR1 is MNHEY, CDR2 SMNVEV, per germline (reference sequence). This CDR3 is built from 15 residues. CDR3 DNA: TGTGCCAGCAGTTCCCTTAGGGAGGCGGTTCAGCCCCAGCATTTT. Its translation is CASSSLREAVQPQHF.

This clone occurred once. This sequence joins TRBV5-1 and TRBJ1-1, with 7 positions matching TRBD1. Losses at the gene ends were 2 bases for V and 0 bases for J; bases not matched to a gene: 1. Per germline, CDR1 SGHRS and CDR2 YFSETQ. CDR3 length equals 14 residues. The CDR3 sequence is CASSLGGMNTEAFF. For the CDR3, the DNA is TGCGCCAGCAGCTTAGGGGGCATGAACACTGAAGCTTTCTTT.

This CDR3 reads CASSPGRENTIYF. The CDR3 bases are TGTGCCAGCTCACCTGGAAGGGAGAACACCATATATTTT. The rearrangement links TRBV18 to TRBJ1-3; D gene ambiguous. Germline assignment: CDR1 KGHSH and CDR2 LQKENI. The length of the CDR3 is 13 residues. The ends were cut back, 3 bases at V and 7 bases at J, with 10 bases in the middle.

The chain employs TRBV5-4 and TRBJ2-7; TRBD2 aligns across 8 bases. With 2 bases clipped from V and 4 bases from J, the junction kept 8 bases outside the gene matches. Germline-derived CDR1 and CDR2 are SGHNT and YYREEE (reference sequence). The CDR3 is 15 amino acids. The CDR3 DNA follows: TGTGCCAGCAGCTTCGGAGCGGGAGATGTTTACGAGCAGTACTTC. This encodes CASSFGAGDVYEQYF.

The rearrangement joins TRBV7-9 to TRBJ2-1, with D unresolved. V was trimmed by 3 bases and J by 1 base, leaving 10 bases between them. CDR1 SEHNR and CDR2 FQNEAQ come from the germline V gene (reference sequence). The CDR3 is 15 residues long. CDR3 sequence (DNA): TGTGCCAGCAGCTTTTTATCGGGTTCCTACAATGAGCAGTTCTTC. Translation gives CASSFLSGSYNEQFF.

V and J are TRBV7-2 and TRBJ2-5, with D unclear. The CDR3 is made up of 13 amino acids. Per the germline V gene, CDR1 is SGHTA and CDR2 is FQGNSA. V lost 1 base and J lost 3, with 6 bases in between. The CDR3 bases are TGTGCCAGCAGCTTAGAGCCCGAAGAGACCCAGTACTTC. Translated, it gives CASSLEPEETQYF.

This clone was found a few times. J is TRBJ2-5 and V is TRBV5-1, with 7 bases that match TRBD1. The CDR3 runs to 14 residues. Germline CDR1 SGHRS, CDR2 YFSETQ. V gave up 3 bases and J gave up 3 bases; unmatched junction bases: 5. CDR3 nucleotide sequence: TGCGCCAGCAGCTCTGCGACAGGGAAAGAGACCCAGTACTTC. This encodes CASSSATGKETQYF.

The chain employs TRBV2 and TRBJ2-7, with D uncertain. V lost 2 bases and J 7 bases, leaving 9 bases between the germline ends. CDR3 length: 12 residues. Looked up from germline, CDR1 is SNHLY and CDR2 is FYNNEI. CDR3 DNA sequence: TGTGCCAGCAGTGAACTCCCCAGGGAGCAGTACTTC. Protein sequence: CASSELPREQYF.

The chain employs TRBV5-1 and TRBJ2-1; 12 bases are a match to TRBD2. V lost 4 bases, J lost 8 bases, and 7 bases stayed unmatched. Germline assignment: CDR1 SGHRS and CDR2 YFSETQ. CDR3 length equals 15 residues. The CDR3 loop reads CASSTGLAGRDEQFF. The CDR3 nucleotides are TGCGCCAGCAGCACTGGACTAGCGGGAAGGGATGAGCAGTTCTTC. The whole variable domain, filled in from reference TRBV5-1 and TRBJ2-1, reads KAGVTQTPRYLIKTRGQQVTLSCSPISGHRSVSWYQQTPGQGLQFLFEYFSETQRNKGNFPGRFSGRQFSNSRSEMNVSTLELGDSALYLCASSTGLAGRDEQFFGPGTRLTVL.

V is TRBV5-4 and J is TRBJ2-1, with D possibly being TRBD1 (5 bases). This CDR3 region has 13 residues. CDR1 and CDR2 from the germline V gene are SGHNT and YYREEE (reference sequence). The V end was cut by 4 bases, the J end by 8 bases, with 13 bases between. The CDR3, as DNA: TGTGCCAGCAGCCACTCGACAGTTTATGAGCAGTTCTTC. As protein: CASSHSTVYEQFF.

In this sample, this clone turned up once. CDR3 amino acids: CASSQWGRGYTF. DNA of the CDR3: TGTGCCAGCAGCCAATGGGGGCGAGGCTACACCTTC. This chain joins TRBV14 and TRBJ1-2; D is perhaps TRBD1 (6 bases). The CDR3 runs to 12 residues. V lost 2 bases and J 8 bases, leaving 9 bases between the germline ends. Germline-derived CDR1 and CDR2 are SGHDN and FVKESK.

The rearrangement links TRBV5-6 to TRBJ2-7; a possible D gene is TRBD2 (5 bases). CDR3 length: 15 residues. CDR1 is SGHDT, CDR2 YYEEEE, per germline. Trimming cost V 0 bases and J 5 bases, with 15 bases left between them. The CDR3 loop is CASSLGGPGVNEQYF. For the CDR3, the DNA is TGTGCCAGCAGCTTGGGAGGGCCTGGGGTCAACGAGCAGTACTTC. The variable domain in full, completed from reference TRBV5-6 and TRBJ2-7, reads DAGVTQSPTHLIKTRGQQVTLRCSPKSGHDTVSWYQQALGQGPQFIFQYYEEEERQRGNFPDRFSGHQFPNYSSELNVNALLLGDSALYLCASSLGGPGVNEQYFGPGTRLTVT.

The gene calls are TRBV19 and TRBJ2-3, with D perhaps matching TRBD1 (5 bases). The CDR3 has 14 residues. Looked up from germline, CDR1 is LNHDA and CDR2 is SQIVND (reference sequence). Trimming took off 5 bases at V and 4 bases at J, with 13 bases between the two ends. The CDR3 bases are TGTGCCAGTAGTCCAGAGTGGGGCGCAGATACGCAGTATTTT. It is translated as CASSPEWGADTQYF.

V usage is TRBV6-5 and J usage is TRBJ1-2, with D possibly matching TRBD1 (5 bases). With 6 bases removed from V and 5 bases from J, the gap between germline ends came to 10 bases. CDR1 and CDR2 from the germline V gene are MNHEY and SVGAGI. This CDR3 is 12 amino acids long. The CDR3: CASSLKGYGYTF. CDR3 DNA sequence: TGTGCCAGCAGCCTGAAGGGGTATGGCTACACCTTC.

V gene TRBV7-9 combines with J gene TRBJ2-7, with D possibly being TRBD2 (6 bases). V gave up 5 bases and J gave up 4 bases, with 15 bases separating them. Germline assignment: CDR1 SEHNR and CDR2 FQNEAQ (reference sequence). The CDR3 runs to 14 residues. The CDR3 loop reads CASSPPAGEYEQYF. For the CDR3, the DNA is TGTGCCAGCAGCCCCCCAGCGGGCGAGTACGAGCAGTACTTC. Full variable domain (outside the CDR3, taken from reference TRBV7-9 and TRBJ2-7): DTGVSQNPRHKITKRGQNVTFRCDPISEHNRLYWYRQTLGQGPEFLTYFQNEAQLEKSRLLSDRFSAERPKGSFSTLEIQRTEQGDSAMYLCASSPPAGEYEQYFGPGTRLTVT.

CDR3 loop: CASSLAGLAGGMTGELFF. DNA of the CDR3: TGTGCCAGCAGCTTGGCCGGACTAGCGGGAGGAATGACCGGGGAGCTGTTTTTT. The chain is built from TRBV11-2 and TRBJ2-2, with 14 bases lining up with TRBD2. Germline assignment: CDR1 SGHAT and CDR2 FQNNGV. CDR3 length: 18 amino acids. V shed 3 bases, J shed 5 bases, and the junction held 8 bases outside the gene matches.